Listed here is a single TCR beta chain. Its antigen is not known. Treatment of the sample: oral pan-JAK inhibitor, 5-10 mg twice daily. Cell sorting was applied to PBMCs, and CD4+ and CD8+ T cells were collected. Trimming removed 2 bases at V and 7 bases at J, with 11 bases between. The germline V gene encodes CDR1 GTSNPN and CDR2 SVGIG (reference sequence). The CDR3 runs 12 residues. The sample is drawn from a study of CD8+ T cells in alopecia areata. The overall study: Tofacitinib was taken orally by treated patients, and the dose was 5 to 10 mg twice daily. Findings and limits, study-wide: How baseline CD8+ expansion relates to response remains uncertain (there was one nonresponder). Besides other cells, scalp samples also yield sequences of resident alphabeta T cells from normal skin.

Sequencing templates came from extracted RNA that was reverse transcribed into cDNA. Some clones are missing from TCRdb's copy, which holds only in-frame ones; the method was immunoSEQ multiplex PCR. The table includes about 220,000 clones, less than 75% detected once. The sample consisted of CD4+ T cells sorted from blood, taken at week 4, from a patient treated with tofacitinib. The TCR originated in a human donor with alopecia areata. This chain uses TRBV30 with TRBJ1-2; D unclear. The chain's CDR3 is CAWSSVEGGYTF. The CDR3 DNA is TGTGCCTGGAGTTCGGTGGAGGGTGGCTACACCTTC.